The entry below gives a single TCR beta chain sequence along with its context. Its antigen is not known. V lost 8 bases and J lost 8, with 9 bases in between. From germline, CDR1 is LNHDA and CDR2 SQIVND (reference sequence). The CDR3 has 10 amino acids. MiXCR, run by TCRdb on the 5' RACE reads, gives a single entry per CDR3 protein. The data hold 400,000 to 450,000 distinct CDR3 sequences, with 17% observed a single time. This specimen belongs to a study of CD8 T cells in ankylosing spondylitis. Study outcomes and limitations: About 8 highly homologous variants made up a TCR beta motif, and this motif appeared characteristic of ankylosing spondylitis blood. Past studies reported some motif variants in reactive arthritis synovial fluid and blood.

The sequence was collected from a male donor with ankylosing spondylitis. This chain connects TRBV19 to TRBJ1-2; D gene ambiguous. The sequenced material came from blood, either unsorted or a sorted T cell fraction (not recorded which). The CDR3 loop is CASFGRGYTF. CDR3 coding DNA: TGTGCCAGTTTCGGTCGCGGCTACACCTTC. Looking up the rest from reference TRBV19 and TRBJ1-2 gives the full variable domain: DGGITQSPKYLFRKEGQNVTLSCEQNLNHDAMYWYRQDPGQGLRLIYYSQIVNDFQKGDIAEGYSVSREKKESFPLTVTSAQKNPTAFYLCASFGRGYTFGSGTRLTVV.